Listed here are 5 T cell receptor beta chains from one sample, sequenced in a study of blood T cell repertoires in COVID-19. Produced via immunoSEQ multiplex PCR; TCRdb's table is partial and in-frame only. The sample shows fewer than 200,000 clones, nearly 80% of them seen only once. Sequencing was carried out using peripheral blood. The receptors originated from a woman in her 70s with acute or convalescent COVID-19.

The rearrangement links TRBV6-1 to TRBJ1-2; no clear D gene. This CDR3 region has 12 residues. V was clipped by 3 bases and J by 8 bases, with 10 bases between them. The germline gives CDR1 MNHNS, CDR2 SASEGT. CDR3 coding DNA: TGTGCCAGCAGTGATACAATTAAAGGCTACACCTTC. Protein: CASSDTIKGYTF.

The DNA of the CDR3 is TGTGCCAGTAACTTCGACACCACTCGTGGGTACACCTTC. This codes for CASNFDTTRGYTF. The V call is TRBV19, the J call TRBJ1-2; unclear D gene. The CDR3 covers 13 residues. Germline V gives CDR1 LNHDA, CDR2 SQIVND (reference sequence). Trimming pared 7 bases from V and 11 bases from J, leaving 20 bases between.

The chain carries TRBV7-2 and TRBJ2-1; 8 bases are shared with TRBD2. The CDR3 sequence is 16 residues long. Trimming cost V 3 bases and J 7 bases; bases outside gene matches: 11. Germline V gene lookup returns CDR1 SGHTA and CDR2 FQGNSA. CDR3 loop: CASSFSLGLVRNEQFF. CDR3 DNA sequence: TGTGCCAGCAGCTTCTCTTTGGGACTAGTGCGGAATGAGCAGTTCTTC.

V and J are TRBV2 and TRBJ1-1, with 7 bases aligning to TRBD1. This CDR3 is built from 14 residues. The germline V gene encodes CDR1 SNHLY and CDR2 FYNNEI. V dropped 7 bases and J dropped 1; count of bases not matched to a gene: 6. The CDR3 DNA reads TGTGCCAGCAATAGACAGGGTGCGAACACTGAAGCTTTCTTT. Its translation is CASNRQGANTEAFF.

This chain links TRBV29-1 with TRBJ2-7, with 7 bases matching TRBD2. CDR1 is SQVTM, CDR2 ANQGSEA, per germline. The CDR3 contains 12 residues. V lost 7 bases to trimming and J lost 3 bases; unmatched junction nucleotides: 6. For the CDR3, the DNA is TGCAGCGCAAGGGAGGGCCTCTACGAGCAGTACTTC. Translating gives CSAREGLYEQYF.